Listed below are T cell receptor beta chains from one sample, sequenced in a study of response to subunit inactivated influenza vaccine. TCRdb re-called the RT-PCR reads with MiXCR, one entry per CDR3 protein. Of a few hundred thousand distinct CDR3 sequences listed, 11% to 15% are singletons. Specimen: PBMCs from blood, collected 11 to 12 days after vaccination. These receptors all stem from a middle-aged man who received an inactivated influenza vaccine. Each CDR3 is given without its conserved first and last residue. Each record gives: V gene, J gene, CDR3 protein.

TRBV20-1,TRBJ2-1,SARDPSAYYNEQF
TRBV12-3/TRBV12-4,TRBJ2-5,ASSPSPRRQETQY
TRBV7-2,TRBJ2-1,ASSSIAAGGNEQF
TRBV20-1,TRBJ2-3,SARFGSTPDTQY
TRBV29-1,TRBJ2-1,SVEDRGQGDNEQF
TRBV7-2,TRBJ2-5,ASSLEQKTQY
TRBV10-3,TRBJ1-2,AISEGTGGS
TRBV12-3/TRBV12-4,TRBJ1-4,ASSSSTNEKLF
TRBV11-2,TRBJ1-3,ASRTWESGNTIY
TRBV3-1,TRBJ2-4,ASSLTGIQY
TRBV20-1,TRBJ1-2,SAEEKELYYGYT